This TCR beta chain was retrieved from a study of cytomegalovirus exposure and HLA in healthy donors. 60 Vbeta and 13 Jbeta primers were used in PCR. Produced via immunoSEQ multiplex PCR; TCRdb's table is partial and in-frame only. The sample has 150,000 to 200,000 clones, roughly 70% seen once. The sequenced material came from PBMCs. This receptor was identified in a woman in her thirties in good health and CMV-seronegative.

The DNA of the CDR3 is TGTGCCAGCAGCCAACCGGGACTAGCATTTAGCACAGATACGCAGTATTTT. Protein: CASSQPGLAFSTDTQYF. V is TRBV4-2 and J is TRBJ2-3; TRBD2 matches 9 bases. The germline gives CDR1 LGHNA, CDR2 YNFKEQ. The ends lost 2 bases at V and 0 bases at J; junction bases unmatched: 6. The CDR3 is 17 amino acids.